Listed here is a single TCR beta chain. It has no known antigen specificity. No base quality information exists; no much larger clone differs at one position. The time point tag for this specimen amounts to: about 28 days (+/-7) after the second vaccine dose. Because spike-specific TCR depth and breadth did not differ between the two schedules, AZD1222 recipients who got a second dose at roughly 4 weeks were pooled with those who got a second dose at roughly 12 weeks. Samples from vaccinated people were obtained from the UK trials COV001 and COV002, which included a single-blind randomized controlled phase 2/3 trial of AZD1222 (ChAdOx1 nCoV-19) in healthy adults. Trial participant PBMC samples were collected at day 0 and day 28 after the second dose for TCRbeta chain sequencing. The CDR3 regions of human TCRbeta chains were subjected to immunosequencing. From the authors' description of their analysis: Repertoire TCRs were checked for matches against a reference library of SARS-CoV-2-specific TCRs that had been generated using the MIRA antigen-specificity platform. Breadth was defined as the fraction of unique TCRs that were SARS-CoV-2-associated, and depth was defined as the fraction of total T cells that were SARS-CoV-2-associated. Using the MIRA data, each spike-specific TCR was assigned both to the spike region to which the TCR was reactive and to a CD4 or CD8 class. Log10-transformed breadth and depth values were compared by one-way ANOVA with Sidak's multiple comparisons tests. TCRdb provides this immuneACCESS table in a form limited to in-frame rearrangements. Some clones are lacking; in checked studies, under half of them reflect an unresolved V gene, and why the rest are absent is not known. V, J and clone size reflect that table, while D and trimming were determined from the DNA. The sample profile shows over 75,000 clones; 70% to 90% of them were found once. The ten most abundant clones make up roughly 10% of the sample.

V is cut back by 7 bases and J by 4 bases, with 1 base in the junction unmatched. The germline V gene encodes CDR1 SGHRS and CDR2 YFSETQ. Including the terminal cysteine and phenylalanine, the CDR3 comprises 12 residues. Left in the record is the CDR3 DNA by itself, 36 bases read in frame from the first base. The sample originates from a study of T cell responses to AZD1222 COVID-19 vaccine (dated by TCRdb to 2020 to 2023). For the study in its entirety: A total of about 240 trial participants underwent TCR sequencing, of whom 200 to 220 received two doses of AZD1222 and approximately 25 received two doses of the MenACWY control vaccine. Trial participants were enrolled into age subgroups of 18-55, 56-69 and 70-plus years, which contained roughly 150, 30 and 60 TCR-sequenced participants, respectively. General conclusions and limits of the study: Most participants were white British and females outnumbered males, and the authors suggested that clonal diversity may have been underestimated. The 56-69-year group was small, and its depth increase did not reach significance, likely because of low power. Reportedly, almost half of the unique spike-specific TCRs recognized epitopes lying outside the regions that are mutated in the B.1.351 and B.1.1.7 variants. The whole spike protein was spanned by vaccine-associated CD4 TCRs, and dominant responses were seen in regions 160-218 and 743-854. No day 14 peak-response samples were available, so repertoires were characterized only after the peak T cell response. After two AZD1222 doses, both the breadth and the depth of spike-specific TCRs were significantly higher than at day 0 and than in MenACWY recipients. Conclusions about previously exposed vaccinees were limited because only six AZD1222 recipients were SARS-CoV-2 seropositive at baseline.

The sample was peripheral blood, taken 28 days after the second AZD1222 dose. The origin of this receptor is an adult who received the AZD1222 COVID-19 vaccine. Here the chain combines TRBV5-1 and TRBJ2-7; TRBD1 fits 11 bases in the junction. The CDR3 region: CASGTGGYEQYF. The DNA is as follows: TGCGCCAGCGGGACAGGGGGGTACGAGCAGTACTTC.